The 29 T cell receptor beta chains reported below all come from one sample, sequenced in a study of cytomegalovirus exposure and HLA in healthy donors. The primer mix had 60 Vbeta and 13 Jbeta primers. Data came from immunoSEQ multiplex PCR; TCRdb stores just in-frame clones and leaves some out. Its listing shows some 70,000 clones. The sample taken for sequencing was PBMCs. Receptor source: a female donor in good health and CMV-seropositive.

The chain couples TRBV5-8 to TRBJ1-2, with TRBD1 as a possible D gene (6 bases). The CDR3 consists of 15 residues. Germline V gene lookup returns CDR1 SGHTS and CDR2 YDEGEE. Trimming removed 0 bases from V and 4 bases from J, with 13 bases in between. The CDR3 region is CASSLATGPAYGYTF. CDR3 in DNA: TGTGCCAGCAGCTTGGCCACAGGGCCGGCCTATGGCTACACCTTC.

The V and J genes are TRBV7-2 and TRBJ2-2, with TRBD2 identical over 8 bases. V trimming: 5 bases; J trimming: 3 bases; junction bases outside the gene matches: 14. This CDR3 contains 18 residues. Germline V gives CDR1 SGHTA, CDR2 FQGNSA. The CDR3 sequence is CASSVVALGRVDTGELFF. The CDR3 coding sequence is TGTGCCAGCAGCGTAGTGGCACTCGGGAGGGTGGACACCGGGGAGCTGTTTTTT. The complete variable domain, with remaining parts taken from reference TRBV7-2 and TRBJ2-2, reads GAGVSQSPSNKVTEKGKDVELRCDPISGHTALYWYRQSLGQGLEFLIYFQGNSAPDKSGLPSDRFSAERTGGSVSTLTIQRTQQEDSAVYLCASSVVALGRVDTGELFFGEGSRLTVL.

V and J are TRBV29-1 and TRBJ2-7; maybe TRBD2 (5 bases). The CDR3 loop spans 13 amino acids. CDR1 SQVTM and CDR2 ANQGSEA come from the germline V gene. The V and J ends lost 4 bases and 0 bases respectively, with 10 bases between them. The CDR3 region has the DNA TGCAGCGTTGCAGAAGGGAGCTCCTACGAGCAGTACTTC. It is translated as CSVAEGSSYEQYF.

The chain has TRBV6-1 and TRBJ2-1, with 7 bases matching TRBD2. Germline loops: CDR1 MNHNS, CDR2 SASEGT. This CDR3 contains 14 residues. J lost 5 bases, V lost 8 bases, and 9 bases had no gene match. CDR3 nucleotide sequence: TGTGCCAGCGTCAGCGGGGACCTGGACAATGAGCAGTTCTTC. It specifies CASVSGDLDNEQFF.

The chain has TRBV5-6 and TRBJ1-1; no definite D call. Germline loops: CDR1 SGHDT, CDR2 YYEEEE. This CDR3 is 13 amino acids long. The V end lost 0 bases, the J end lost 1 base, and 4 bases lay between the germline ends. The CDR3 DNA reads TGTGCCAGCAGCTTGGCCGGGAACACTGAAGCTTTCTTT. The encoded protein is CASSLAGNTEAFF. The full variable domain, in which reference TRBV5-6 and TRBJ1-1 provide the parts outside the CDR3, is DAGVTQSPTHLIKTRGQQVTLRCSPKSGHDTVSWYQQALGQGPQFIFQYYEEEERQRGNFPDRFSGHQFPNYSSELNVNALLLGDSALYLCASSLAGNTEAFFGQGTRLTVV.

The rearrangement links TRBV2 to TRBJ1-1; D call uncertain. The V gene's germline CDR1 is SNHLY and CDR2 FYNNEI. There are 13 residues in the CDR3. The V gene lost 5 bases and the J gene lost 5 bases, with 12 bases spanning the gap. The CDR3 spells CASSTNFITEAFF. CDR3 bases: TGTGCCAGCAGTACGAACTTCATTACTGAAGCTTTCTTT.

The CDR3 sequence: CASSTNGQPNYGYTF. DNA for the CDR3: TGTGCCAGCAGCACCAACGGACAGCCTAACTATGGCTACACCTTC. The chain is built from TRBV9 and TRBJ1-2; possible D gene TRBD1, 6 bases. CDR3 length: 15 amino acids. Germline assignment: CDR1 SGDLS and CDR2 YYNGEE. Trimming removed 4 bases from V and 0 bases from J, with 13 bases in between.

The chain combines TRBV29-1 with TRBJ2-1; 8 bases map to TRBD2. The CDR3 length is 15 residues. The junction had 13 bases not matched to a gene; V was cut back by 4 bases and J by 8 bases. From germline, CDR1 is SQVTM and CDR2 ANQGSEA. In DNA, the CDR3 is TGCAGCGTTGGGGGGGGCAGCGGGAGAGACGATGAGCAGTTCTTC. This gives the protein CSVGGGSGRDDEQFF.

J is TRBJ2-5 and V is TRBV27; 11 bases match TRBD2. Germline loops: CDR1 MNHEY, CDR2 SMNVEV (reference sequence). The CDR3 covers 16 residues. V gave up 5 bases and J gave up 5 bases; unmatched junction bases: 10. CDR3 protein: CASSQVAGGIHETQYF. As DNA, the CDR3 is TGTGCCAGCAGTCAGGTAGCGGGAGGGATCCACGAGACCCAGTACTTC.

The chain is built from TRBV7-6 and TRBJ2-1; 8 bases match TRBD2. Germline assignment: CDR1 SGHVS and CDR2 FNYEAQ. V lost 3 bases, J lost 7 bases, and 2 bases stayed unmatched. The CDR3 sequence is 13 residues long. CDR3 amino acids: CASSFAGGNEQFF. The CDR3 DNA reads as TGTGCCAGCAGCTTTGCGGGAGGAAATGAGCAGTTCTTC.

The V and J genes are TRBV6-1 and TRBJ1-5, with D possibly TRBD1 on 6 matching bases. V lost 1 base and J 15 bases, leaving 19 bases between the germline ends. Germline CDR1 is MNHNS and CDR2 is SASEGT. This CDR3 spans 14 amino acids. The CDR3 bases are TGTGCCAGCAGTGAAGGAGCAGGGGCGAGGCGAACGCATTTT. Its translation is CASSEGAGARRTHF.

The chain couples TRBV7-8 to TRBJ2-3, with no clear D. This CDR3 comprises 13 residues. Germline loops: CDR1 SGHVS, CDR2 FQNEAQ. The V gene lost 2 bases and the J gene lost 0 bases, with 3 bases spanning the gap. DNA of the CDR3: TGTGCCAGCAGCTTACTTAGCACAGATACGCAGTATTTT. This sequence encodes CASSLLSTDTQYF.

The V and J genes are TRBV6-6 and TRBJ2-7; 10 nucleotides agree with TRBD1. Germline V CDR1 and CDR2: MNHNY, SVGAGI (reference sequence). The CDR3 runs 15 residues. J lost 6 bases, V lost 11 bases, and 16 bases had no gene match. Here the CDR3 reads CAVRGIGTGAAEQYF. The CDR3 nucleotides are TGTGCCGTCCGGGGAATCGGGACAGGGGCTGCCGAGCAGTACTTC.

The chain links TRBV5-1 to TRBJ2-1; 11 nucleotides match TRBD2. The CDR3 sequence is 14 residues long. V lost 4 bases to trimming and J lost 12 bases; unmatched junction nucleotides: 9. Germline V lookup: CDR1 SGHRS, CDR2 YFSETQ. CDR3 nucleotide sequence: TGCGCCAGCAGCAAACTAGCGGGAGTGAGTGGGCAGTTCTTC. Translating gives CASSKLAGVSGQFF.

V gene TRBV5-8 combines with J gene TRBJ1-1, with 7 bases fitting TRBD1. Germline CDR1 SGHTS, CDR2 YDEGEE. Losses at the gene ends were 2 bases for V and 0 bases for J; bases not matched to a gene: 4. This CDR3 is 15 amino acids long. The CDR3 loop reads CASSFWDSLNTEAFF. The CDR3 region has the DNA TGTGCCAGCAGCTTTTGGGACAGTCTGAACACTGAAGCTTTCTTT.

A remark on this clone: In the same sample, other DNA sequences code for this CDR3. The chain carries TRBV4-3 and TRBJ1-1, with D unresolved. V lost 6 bases and J lost 0, with 8 bases in between. The germline CDR1 and CDR2 sequences are LGHNA and YSLEER. The CDR3 sequence is 13 residues long. As DNA, the CDR3 is TGCGCCAGCAGGAGGGATTTGAACACTGAAGCTTTCTTT. Translation: CASRRDLNTEAFF.

This chain joins TRBV18 and TRBJ1-1, with D possibly TRBD1 on 6 matching bases. V lost 6 bases and J 5 bases, leaving 13 bases between the germline ends. Germline assignment: CDR1 KGHSH and CDR2 LQKENI. The CDR3 consists of 13 residues. The CDR3 protein is CASSTGRGTEAFF. CDR3 in DNA: TGTGCCAGCTCTACAGGGAGGGGTACTGAAGCTTTCTTT.

This chain connects TRBV7-2 to TRBJ2-6, with D possibly matching TRBD1 (6 bases). The length of the CDR3 is 17 residues. Trimming took off 6 bases at V and 2 bases at J, with 17 bases between the two ends. Germline values: CDR1 SGHTA, CDR2 FQGNSA. The CDR3 region has the DNA TGTGCCAGCAGTGCCTCAGACAGGACCGCTGGGGCCAACGTCCTGACTTTC. It is translated as CASSASDRTAGANVLTF.

The chain couples TRBV6-1 to TRBJ1-1; the match to TRBD1 covers 10 bases. V lost 4 bases, J lost 5 bases, and 4 bases stayed unmatched. The CDR3 consists of 14 residues. The germline gives CDR1 MNHNS, CDR2 SASEGT. The CDR3 sequence: CASSGRTGGTEAFF. The CDR3 DNA is TGTGCCAGCAGTGGAAGGACAGGGGGGACTGAAGCTTTCTTT.

The rearrangement links TRBV18 to TRBJ2-5; 10 positions agree with TRBD2. J lost 1 base, V lost 1 base, and 12 bases had no gene match. This CDR3 contains 19 residues. Looked up from germline, CDR1 is KGHSH and CDR2 is LQKENI. CDR3 sequence: CASSPLDAPSGGIQETQYF. In nucleotides, the CDR3 is TGTGCCAGCTCACCACTTGACGCCCCTAGCGGGGGTATCCAAGAGACCCAGTACTTC.

The chain combines TRBV5-1 with TRBJ2-7; 10 nucleotides line up with TRBD2. Germline V gene data show CDR1 as SGHRS and CDR2 as YFSETQ. V shed 0 bases, J shed 2 bases, and the junction held 2 bases outside the gene matches. The CDR3 covers 15 residues. The CDR3 reads CASSLDLAGAYEQYF. As DNA, the CDR3 is TGCGCCAGCAGCTTGGATCTAGCGGGGGCCTACGAGCAGTACTTC.

The chain employs TRBV28 and TRBJ2-3, with TRBD2 matching over 9 bases. There are 21 residues in the CDR3. Germline trimming cut 6 bases from V and 0 bases from J; bases unmatched to any gene: 22. Germline assignment: CDR1 MDHEN and CDR2 SYDVKM. CDR3 region: CASRDQGPKTSGTSSTDTQYF. CDR3 in DNA: TGTGCCAGCAGGGATCAAGGACCGAAGACTAGCGGTACTTCTAGCACAGATACGCAGTATTTT. The whole variable domain, filled in from reference TRBV28 and TRBJ2-3, reads DVKVTQSSRYLVKRTGEKVFLECVQDMDHENMFWYRQDPGLGLRLIYFSYDVKMKEKGDIPEGYSVSREKKERFSLILESASTNQTSMYLCASRDQGPKTSGTSSTDTQYFGPGTRLTVL.

The CDR3 reads CASSERGNTEAFF. CDR3 in DNA: TGTGCCAGCAGTGAAAGGGGCAACACTGAAGCTTTCTTT. The chain joins TRBV6-1 to TRBJ1-1, with D possibly matching TRBD1 (5 bases). The CDR3 extends over 13 amino acids. The V end was cut by 2 bases, the J end by 2 bases, with 6 bases between. Germline V gives CDR1 MNHNS, CDR2 SASEGT.

The gene calls are TRBV7-8 and TRBJ2-1, with TRBD1 identical over 8 bases. Germline CDR1 and CDR2: SGHVS and FQNEAQ. Losses at the gene ends were 5 bases for V and 6 bases for J; bases not matched to a gene: 9. The CDR3 contains 15 residues. The CDR3 is CASSIRTGSRNEQFF. The CDR3 bases are TGTGCCAGCAGCATCAGGACAGGGTCGCGCAATGAGCAGTTCTTC.

The genes are TRBV28 and TRBJ2-7; TRBD1 aligns across 9 bases. CDR1 is MDHEN, CDR2 SYDVKM, per germline. Trimming removed 6 bases from V and 3 bases from J; junction bases left unmatched: 9. The CDR3 is 15 residues long. CDR3 region: CASSASGTGFYEQYF. The CDR3 coding sequence is TGTGCCAGCAGCGCATCCGGGACAGGGTTCTACGAGCAGTACTTC.

V gene TRBV25-1 combines with J gene TRBJ1-2, with 8 positions matching TRBD1. The CDR3 spans 13 residues. Germline assignment: CDR1 MGHDK and CDR2 SYGVNS. V dropped 6 bases and J dropped 9; count of bases not matched to a gene: 9. In nucleotides, the CDR3 is TGTGCCAGCAGGGACTCAGGGGGCATTAGCTACACCTTC. This gives the protein CASRDSGGISYTF.

This chain links TRBV4-3 with TRBJ2-2; 7 bases are shared with TRBD1. Trimming cost V 1 base and J 6 bases; bases outside gene matches: 2. The germline V gene has CDR1 LGHNA and CDR2 YSLEER. CDR3 length equals 14 residues. The CDR3 loop is CASSQVRGPGELFF. The CDR3 region has the DNA TGCGCCAGCAGCCAAGTGAGGGGGCCCGGGGAGCTGTTTTTT.

V and J are TRBV5-1 and TRBJ2-5; D is possibly TRBD2 (5 bases). The ends were cut back, 0 bases at V and 4 bases at J, with 13 bases in the middle. The germline CDR1 and CDR2 sequences are SGHRS and YFSETQ. This CDR3 region has 15 residues. The CDR3 bases are TGCGCCAGCAGCTTGGGGTCGGGGATGGGAGAGACCCAGTACTTC. Protein sequence: CASSLGSGMGETQYF. Full variable domain (remainder filled in from reference TRBV5-1 and TRBJ2-5): KAGVTQTPRYLIKTRGQQVTLSCSPISGHRSVSWYQQTPGQGLQFLFEYFSETQRNKGNFPGRFSGRQFSNSRSEMNVSTLELGDSALYLCASSLGSGMGETQYFGPGTRLLVL.

V usage is TRBV4-3 and J usage is TRBJ1-1, with 7 bases fitting TRBD1. Germline trimming cut 0 bases from V and 4 bases from J; bases unmatched to any gene: 14. CDR3 size: 18 residues. Germline values: CDR1 LGHNA, CDR2 YSLEER. CDR3 sequence: CASSQDQDRPRGGTEAFF. In DNA form, the CDR3 reads TGCGCCAGCAGCCAAGATCAGGACAGGCCCCGTGGGGGCACTGAAGCTTTCTTT.